The next 14 T cell receptor beta chains were all read from a single sample in a study of blood T cell repertoires in COVID-19. Some clones are missing from TCRdb's copy, which holds only in-frame ones; the method was immunoSEQ multiplex PCR. The sample records about 330,000 clones, 92% being singletons. The source material was PBMCs or T cells enriched from blood (not recorded which). These receptors were taken from a woman younger than 45 who had recovered from COVID-19.

This chain links TRBV27 with TRBJ2-7, with 8 positions matching TRBD2. This CDR3 is built from 16 residues. Trimming cost V 0 bases and J 5 bases; bases outside gene matches: 9. CDR1 is MNHEY, CDR2 SMNVEV, per germline (reference sequence). CDR3 region: CASSLSYVGGVHEQYF. DNA for the CDR3: TGTGCCAGCAGTTTATCGTATGTCGGGGGGGTCCACGAGCAGTACTTC.

The chain recombines TRBV10-3 with TRBJ2-7; no firm D call. The CDR3 consists of 13 residues. V shed 3 bases and J shed 4 bases, with 10 bases lying between them. Germline V lookup: CDR1 ENHRY, CDR2 SYGVKD. CDR3 in DNA: TGTGCCATCAGTGAATTAGCTCTATACGAGCAGTACTTC. Protein product: CAISELALYEQYF.

The chain combines TRBV24-1 with TRBJ2-3; 8 bases map to TRBD2. The CDR3 covers 15 residues. With V trimmed by 5 bases and J by 9 bases, 12 bases remained unmatched. CDR1 and CDR2 from the germline V gene are KGHDR and SFDVKD. The CDR3 nucleotides are TGTGCCACCAGTGCCCCCAATAGCGGGAAAAGGACGCAGTATTTT. It codes for CATSAPNSGKRTQYF.

This clone appeared once. V and J are TRBV28 and TRBJ1-3, with a possible D match to TRBD1 (5 bases). The CDR3 has 15 residues. In germline, CDR1 is MDHEN, CDR2 SYDVKM. Trimming left V 5 bases short and J 0 bases short, with 11 bases between. This chain's CDR3 is CASSPRGSSGNTIYF. The CDR3 DNA sequence: TGTGCCAGCAGTCCACGGGGGAGCTCTGGAAACACCATATATTTT.

In its sample, this clone was seen a few times. V usage is TRBV19 and J usage is TRBJ2-2; the D gene is possibly TRBD2 (5 bases). Trimming pared 3 bases from V and 3 bases from J, leaving 11 bases between. The CDR3 consists of 15 residues. The germline V gene has CDR1 LNHDA and CDR2 SQIVND (reference sequence). CDR3 amino acids: CASSMRAGDTGELFF. DNA for the CDR3: TGTGCCAGTAGTATGAGGGCGGGCGACACCGGGGAGCTGTTTTTT.

The rearrangement links TRBV3-1 (or the pseudogene TRBV3-2) to TRBJ1-6; 12 bases fit TRBD1. J was trimmed by 7 bases and V by 3 bases; bases with no gene match: 4. The CDR3 contains 16 residues. Germline V gene lookup returns CDR1 LGHDT and CDR2 YNNKEL (reference sequence). DNA for the CDR3: TGTGCCAGCAGCCAGGCAGGGACAGGGGGCAATTCACCCCTCCACTTT. Translation: CASSQAGTGGNSPLHF.

The chain couples TRBV27 to TRBJ1-1, with 7 nucleotides matching TRBD1. In germline, CDR1 is MNHEY, CDR2 SMNVEV (reference sequence). With 4 bases clipped from V and 12 bases from J, the junction kept 5 bases outside the gene matches. CDR3 length: 11 amino acids. The CDR3 loop reads CASSSDRAPFF. Here the CDR3 DNA reads TGTGCCAGCAGTTCCGACAGGGCGCCTTTCTTT.

The V call is TRBV19, the J call TRBJ2-3; 10 nucleotides line up with TRBD1. This CDR3 is built from 16 residues. In germline, CDR1 is LNHDA, CDR2 SQIVND (reference sequence). Trimming at V came to 6 bases and at J to 5 bases, leaving 11 bases not matched to a gene. For the CDR3, the DNA is TGTGCCAGTAGCGCAACCGGGACAGGGGACAGAGATACGCAGTATTTT. Translating gives CASSATGTGDRDTQYF.

The chain couples TRBV10-1 to TRBJ1-1, with D maybe TRBD1 (6 bases). The CDR3 runs 15 residues. V was pared by 9 bases and J by 0 bases, with 17 bases between. The germline V gene encodes CDR1 WNHNN and CDR2 SYGVQD (reference sequence). In DNA, the CDR3 is TGCGCCAGGAACACAGGGATTGGGGTGAACACTGAAGCTTTCTTT. Protein product: CARNTGIGVNTEAFF.

The V and J genes are TRBV7-2 and TRBJ2-1; TRBD1 agrees at 11 bases. The ends lost 4 bases at V and 6 bases at J; junction bases unmatched: 8. The germline V gene has CDR1 SGHTA and CDR2 FQGNSA. The CDR3 spans 16 residues. Here the CDR3 reads CASSSKTGTGGNEQFF. The CDR3 DNA sequence: TGTGCCAGCAGCTCAAAAACCGGGACAGGGGGCAATGAGCAGTTCTTC.

The chain employs TRBV4-1 and TRBJ1-1, with D uncertain. This CDR3 contains 17 residues. Trimming stripped 3 bases from V and 1 base from J, with 18 bases between. Per germline, CDR1 MGHRA and CDR2 YSYEKL. CDR3 sequence reads: CASSQTSYTEGNTEAFF. The CDR3, as DNA: TGCGCCAGCAGCCAGACCTCATATACCGAGGGGAACACTGAAGCTTTCTTT.

The chain joins TRBV28 to TRBJ2-7, with a weak D call TRBD2 (6 bases). The V and J ends lost 3 bases and 3 bases respectively, with 18 bases between them. This CDR3 comprises 16 residues. Germline V lookup: CDR1 MDHEN, CDR2 SYDVKM. CDR3 sequence (DNA): TGTGCCAGCAGTTTGGAGACCGGGACGGGAGACTACGAGCAGTACTTC. As protein: CASSLETGTGDYEQYF.

The chain is built from TRBV2 and TRBJ2-7; TRBD1 matches 8 bases. Unmatched junction bases numbered 8, after V lost 8 bases and J lost 5 bases. CDR1 and CDR2 from the germline V gene are SNHLY and FYNNEI. The CDR3 runs 13 residues. The CDR3 region is CASCFSGGDEQYF. CDR3 DNA: TGTGCCAGCTGCTTTTCAGGGGGCGACGAGCAGTACTTC.

This clone showed up just a few times. The chain is built from TRBV6-2 or TRBV6-3 and TRBJ1-5, with D perhaps matching TRBD1 (5 bases). CDR3 length: 17 residues. The V and J ends lost 4 bases and 0 bases respectively, with 16 bases between them. In germline, CDR1 is MNHEY, CDR2 SVGEGT. The DNA for the CDR3 is TGTGCCAGCAGTTCTTTGACAGCCCCTTATAGCAATCAGCCCCAGCATTTT. Translated: CASSSLTAPYSNQPQHF.